The clone carrying this T cell receptor beta chain was counted many times. Its target is not known. The source of the sample is a study of regulatory T cells in long-lasting Graves disease. CDR1 SGHTA and CDR2 FQGNSA come from the germline V gene. V lost 5 bases to trimming and J lost 4 bases; unmatched junction nucleotides: 7. This CDR3 comprises 14 residues. Study-wide results and limits: Samples came from peripheral blood alone, without thyroid tissue.

Time point given: newly diagnosed GD, antithyroid drugs for less than 3 months. There was RNA extracted from PBMCs, and the TCR library was made from it. Arm-PCR of CDR3 regions and iRepertoire HTBI primers were the basis on which TCR beta libraries were built. MiXCR, run by TCRdb on the multiplex PCR reads, gives a single entry per CDR3 protein. The sample has roughly 400,000 distinct CDR3 sequences, over 15% seen once. A further study also used this sample, focusing on T cells in Graves' hyperthyroidism and ophthalmopathy.

The J gene is TRBJ2-5, the V gene TRBV7-2; 7 bases fit TRBD2. This TCR came from a woman aged 18-35 years with Graves disease. Sequencing was performed on peripheral blood mononuclear cells (PBMCs), taken at new diagnosis, from a patient treated with antithyroid drugs. CDR3 amino acids: CASSPTSARETQYF. The CDR3 region has the DNA TGTGCCAGCAGCCCAACTAGCGCTAGAGAGACCCAGTACTTC.